The 22 T cell receptor beta chains given below trace back to one sample, sequenced in a study of CD8 T cells in ankylosing spondylitis. General study points: Seemingly characteristic of ankylosing spondylitis blood was a TCR beta motif consisting of under 10 highly homologous variants.

Antigens of these TCRs are unknown. TCRdb re-called the 5' RACE reads through MiXCR, storing one row per CDR3 protein. The table records more than 600,000 distinct CDR3 sequences, roughly 19% of them present only once. Sequencing was performed on blood, either unsorted or a sorted T cell fraction (not recorded which). These receptors all come from a male donor with ankylosing spondylitis.

The table lists this clonotype with many counts. The chain is built from TRBV5-1 and TRBJ2-7, with D uncertain. The V end lost 0 bases, the J end lost 1 base, and 8 bases lay between the germline ends. Germline V gives CDR1 SGHRS, CDR2 YFSETQ. This CDR3 has 14 amino acids. Here the CDR3 DNA reads TGCGCCAGCAGCTTGGTTTCAGAGTCCTACGAGCAGTACTTC. Protein: CASSLVSESYEQYF.

The gene calls are TRBV6-5 and TRBJ1-2; 11 bases agree with TRBD1. Germline values: CDR1 MNHEY, CDR2 SVGAGI. The CDR3 runs to 15 residues. V dropped 2 bases and J dropped 10; count of bases not matched to a gene: 9. CDR3 loop: CASSYGGQGAWDYTF. CDR3 DNA: TGTGCCAGCAGTTACGGAGGACAGGGGGCGTGGGACTACACCTTC.

The chain is built from TRBV11-2 and TRBJ2-2; TRBD1 aligns across 9 bases. This CDR3 has 16 amino acids. Trimming removed 5 bases from V and 4 bases from J; junction bases left unmatched: 8. Looked up from germline, CDR1 is SGHAT and CDR2 is FQNNGV. DNA of the CDR3: TGTGCCAGCAGCCTCGGACAGGGGTTCGGCACCGGGGAGCTGTTTTTT. This codes for CASSLGQGFGTGELFF.

This clonotype was seen only a few times. The rearrangement links TRBV6-1 to TRBJ2-7; 7 positions match TRBD1. J gave up 0 bases and V 2 bases, and 1 base lay outside the gene matches. The CDR3 loop spans 14 amino acids. Germline V lookup: CDR1 MNHNS, CDR2 SASEGT. The CDR3 region has the DNA TGTGCCAGCAGTGAACCAGGGGGCTCCTACGAGCAGTACTTC. Its protein product is CASSEPGGSYEQYF.

This clonotype was seen only a few times. The V and J genes are TRBV12-3 or TRBV12-4 and TRBJ2-7; the match to TRBD2 covers 7 bases. V shed 5 bases, J shed 0 bases, and the junction held 4 bases outside the gene matches. The CDR3 loop spans 14 amino acids. CDR3: CASSGTKGSYEQYF. In DNA form, the CDR3 reads TGTGCCAGCAGTGGGACTAAGGGCTCCTACGAGCAGTACTTC.

V is TRBV5-1 and J is TRBJ2-7, with D possibly being TRBD2 (6 bases). The CDR3 runs to 16 residues. Trimming pared 0 bases from V and 2 bases from J, leaving 15 bases between. Germline assignment: CDR1 SGHRS and CDR2 YFSETQ. The CDR3 DNA reads TGCGCCAGCAGCTTGGCCCCGGGGGATGTAGCCTACGAGCAGTACTTC. Its protein product is CASSLAPGDVAYEQYF.

The table lists this clonotype with a few counts. V is TRBV6-5 and J is TRBJ2-6; 7 bases match TRBD1. Germline CDR1 reads MNHEY; CDR2 reads SVGAGI. CDR3 length equals 18 residues. After removal of 0 bases from V and 0 bases from J, the junction contained 5 bases not matched to a gene. CDR3 sequence: CASSYSWGTDSGANVLTF. CDR3 coding DNA: TGTGCCAGCAGTTACTCTTGGGGGACAGACTCTGGGGCCAACGTCCTGACTTTC.

The table lists this clonotype with a few counts. V gene TRBV20-1 combines with J gene TRBJ1-5; D unclear. Germline loops: CDR1 DFQATT, CDR2 SNEGSKA (reference sequence). The CDR3 has 15 amino acids. Trimming left V 0 bases short and J 2 bases short, with 11 bases between. This CDR3 reads CSARDGSGGNQPQHF. DNA of the CDR3: TGCAGTGCTAGAGACGGATCTGGGGGCAATCAGCCCCAGCATTTT.

This clonotype turned up a few times. The V call is TRBV7-3, the J call TRBJ2-1, with TRBD2 matching over 7 bases. The V gene's germline CDR1 is SGHTA and CDR2 FQGTGA. CDR3 length: 13 residues. V shed 2 bases and J 10 bases; nucleotides not matched to a gene: 5. In DNA, the CDR3 is TGTGCCAGCAGCTTACAGTACGGGGGGGAGCAGTTCTTC. It yields the protein CASSLQYGGEQFF. Drawing the rest from reference TRBV7-3 and TRBJ2-1, the complete variable domain is GAGVSQTPSNKVTEKGKYVELRCDPISGHTALYWYRQSLGQGPEFLIYFQGTGAADDSGLPNDRFFAVRPEGSVSTLKIQRTERGDSAVYLCASSLQYGGEQFFGPGTRLTVL.

Only a few counts were recorded for this clonotype. The chain has TRBV4-3 and TRBJ1-1; TRBD1 might be the D (6 bases). Germline CDR1 and CDR2: LGHNA and YSLEER. The length of the CDR3 is 14 residues. The V and J ends lost 0 bases and 5 bases respectively, with 10 bases between them. The CDR3 nucleotides are TGCGCCAGCAGCCAAGATAGGAGGGGGACTGAAGCTTTCTTT. This codes for CASSQDRRGTEAFF.

This clonotype occurred many times. The V gene is TRBV2, the J gene TRBJ2-7; D unresolved. The germline V and J ends were trimmed by 6 bases and 0 bases, with 3 bases remaining between them. The CDR3 has 11 amino acids. Germline V gene sequence: CDR1 SNHLY, CDR2 FYNNEI. This CDR3 reads CASSVSYEQYF. The CDR3 DNA reads as TGTGCCAGCAGCGTCTCCTACGAGCAGTACTTC.

This sequence joins TRBV24-1 and TRBJ2-2, with a weak D call TRBD1 (6 bases). The CDR3 loop spans 15 amino acids. Germline values: CDR1 KGHDR, CDR2 SFDVKD. Trimming shortened V by 4 bases and J by 0 bases, and 8 bases separated the two germline ends. CDR3 amino acids: CATSEDSTNTGELFF. The CDR3 nucleotides are TGTGCCACCAGTGAGGACAGCACGAACACCGGGGAGCTGTTTTTT.

In this sample, this clonotype turned up many times. The chain has TRBV10-3 and TRBJ1-1; D possibly corresponds to TRBD1 (6 bases). This CDR3 contains 12 residues. Trimming took 6 bases from V and 4 from J, leaving 9 bases between them. Per germline, CDR1 ENHRY and CDR2 SYGVKD. The CDR3 region has the DNA TGTGCCATCAGCCCGGACAGCACTGAAGCTTTCTTT. This codes for CAISPDSTEAFF.

The rearrangement joins TRBV5-1 to TRBJ2-3; D could derive from TRBD1 or TRBD2 (5 bases each). The length of the CDR3 is 14 residues. Germline assignment: CDR1 SGHRS and CDR2 YFSETQ. V lost 0 bases to trimming and J lost 6 bases, with 11 bases between them. The CDR3 bases are TGCGCCAGCAGCTTGGTTGGGGGAGTTGATACGCAGTATTTT. Protein product: CASSLVGGVDTQYF.

This clonotype showed up just a few times. The rearrangement uses TRBV20-1 and TRBJ2-3; 9 bases line up with TRBD2. The V segment lost 4 bases and the J segment 5 bases; nucleotides outside the gene matches: 7. The CDR3 covers 14 residues. The V gene's germline CDR1 is DFQATT and CDR2 SNEGSKA (reference sequence). The CDR3 DNA sequence: TGCAGTGCTACTCTGGGGACTAGCCGAGATACGCAGTATTTT. This codes for CSATLGTSRDTQYF.

The chain carries TRBV20-1 and TRBJ2-3, with D tentatively TRBD2 (6 bases). V shed 0 bases and J shed 5 bases, with 12 bases lying between them. Germline CDR1 DFQATT, CDR2 SNEGSKA (reference sequence). This CDR3 spans 14 amino acids. DNA for the CDR3: TGCAGTGCTAGAGAGGTGCGGGACCTAGATACGCAGTATTTT. Encoded protein: CSAREVRDLDTQYF.

The sample holds many counts of this clonotype. The chain links TRBV5-1 to TRBJ2-1; 8 positions match TRBD1. The CDR3 has 15 residues. With V trimmed by 4 bases and J by 9 bases, 12 bases remained unmatched. Per the germline V gene, CDR1 is SGHRS and CDR2 is YFSETQ. The CDR3 sequence: CASSHKPGQETEQFF. The CDR3 DNA follows: TGCGCCAGCAGCCATAAACCGGGACAGGAGACTGAGCAGTTCTTC.

In this sample, this clonotype turned up a few times. This sequence joins TRBV28 and TRBJ2-7; D is perhaps TRBD1 or TRBD2 (5 bases each). The V gene's germline CDR1 is MDHEN and CDR2 SYDVKM. The CDR3 runs to 14 residues. Trimming removed 5 bases from V and 3 bases from J, with 14 bases in between. Here the CDR3 reads CASSPHGTVYEQYF. As DNA, the CDR3 is TGTGCCAGCAGTCCGCACGGGACCGTCTACGAGCAGTACTTC. Together with reference TRBV28 and TRBJ2-7, the CDR3 gives the full variable domain: DVKVTQSSRYLVKRTGEKVFLECVQDMDHENMFWYRQDPGLGLRLIYFSYDVKMKEKGDIPEGYSVSREKKERFSLILESASTNQTSMYLCASSPHGTVYEQYFGPGTRLTVT.

The V call is TRBV27, the J call TRBJ2-7, with a weak D call TRBD2 (6 bases). V was trimmed by 4 bases and J by 0 bases, leaving 10 bases between them. CDR3 length equals 14 residues. Germline lookup yields CDR1 MNHEY and CDR2 SMNVEV (reference sequence). This CDR3 reads CASSWASDSYEQYF. CDR3 sequence (DNA): TGTGCCAGCAGTTGGGCTAGCGACTCCTACGAGCAGTACTTC.

At least ten counts were recorded for this clonotype. The rearrangement joins TRBV28 to TRBJ2-1, with 11 bases fitting TRBD2. Germline V gene sequence: CDR1 MDHEN, CDR2 SYDVKM. The CDR3 is made up of 16 amino acids. V lost 3 bases, J lost 7 bases, and 8 bases stayed unmatched. The CDR3 region is CASSFSKASGRNEQFF. DNA of the CDR3: TGTGCCAGCAGTTTTAGTAAGGCTAGCGGGAGGAATGAGCAGTTCTTC.

This clonotype was counted between two and nine times. This rearrangement joins TRBV6-5 to TRBJ2-1; 7 positions agree with TRBD2. The trim removed 4 bases at V and 5 bases at J, leaving 8 bases unmatched. CDR1 and CDR2 (germline): MNHEY, SVGAGI. The CDR3 is 15 amino acids. The CDR3 spells CASSWMRGIDNEQFF. CDR3 bases: TGTGCCAGCAGTTGGATGCGGGGGATAGACAATGAGCAGTTCTTC.

The gene calls are TRBV27 and TRBJ2-7; D perhaps matches TRBD2 (6 bases). This CDR3 is built from 13 residues. V shed 4 bases and J shed 3 bases, with 10 bases lying between them. CDR1 is MNHEY and CDR2 is SMNVEV in the germline V gene (reference sequence). The CDR3 spells CASSWTEGYEQYF. CDR3 in DNA: TGTGCCAGCAGTTGGACGGAGGGCTACGAGCAGTACTTC.